This T cell receptor beta chain was sequenced for a study of CD8+CD57+ T cells in acquired aplastic anemia. Turning to the study itself: DNA recovered from sorted CD4+ and CD8+ cells had a mean of approximately 3.5 ug. Read counts for CD4+ cells (from healthy donors) averaged roughly 11 million. Study-wide findings and caveats: CD8+ Simpson's diversity in patients was not significantly different from that in controls. Patients and controls turned out to have twenty-nine CD8+ CDR3 sequences in common.

Genomic DNA served as template for TCR beta VDJ and CDR3 profiling. TCRdb re-called the reads through MiXCR, storing one row per CDR3 protein. The data contain 150,000 or so distinct CDR3 sequences, 60% to 70% of them singletons. On this clonotype itself: Its antigen remains unknown. A much bigger clone sits one base away, suggesting this may be a read error.

Trimming removed 5 bases at V and 2 bases at J, with 10 bases between. CDR3 length: 13 amino acids. CDR1 and CDR2 from the germline V gene are MNHNS and SASEGT. The clonotype comes from a human donor in good health. This chain joins TRBV6-1 and TRBJ2-7; no firm D call. The sequencing sample was made of sorted CD4+, CD8+, or CD8+CD57+ T cells (not recorded which) from PBMCs. The CDR3 DNA reads TGTGCCAGCAGTTTAGGGATGCCCTACGAGCAGTACTTC. As protein: CASSLGMPYEQYF.